A selection of T cell receptor beta chains follows, all from one sample in a study of T cell responses to AZD1222 COVID-19 vaccine. TCRdb keeps only in-frame clones here, not all; method: immunoSEQ multiplex PCR. Of tens of thousands of clones listed, approximately 88% are singletons. The source was peripheral blood, collected on day 0 of AZD1222 vaccination. The receptors were sampled from an adult in good health. The CDR3 runs from the conserved cysteine through the conserved F or W. D genes are given only for firm matches. Rows give clone size only sometimes, using once, few, many, or a class for an expanded clone.

abundance: NA
d_gene: NA
v_gene: TRBV9
j_gene: TRBJ1-1
CDR3nt: TGTGCCAGCAGTCCCGGGACGACCGTGGGGGCTTTCTTT
CDR3aa: CASSPGTTVGAFF

abundance: NA
d_gene: NA
v_gene: TRBV5-1
j_gene: TRBJ2-3
CDR3nt: TGCGCCAGCAGCCAACGCACAGATACGCAGTATTTT
CDR3aa: CASSQRTDTQYF

abundance: NA
d_gene: TRBD1
v_gene: TRBV15
j_gene: TRBJ2-2
CDR3nt: TGTGCCACCAGCAGAGAAGACAGGGTGGTCGGGGAGCTGTTTTTT
CDR3aa: CATSREDRVVGELFF

abundance: NA
d_gene: NA
v_gene: TRBV11-1
j_gene: TRBJ2-3
CDR3nt: TGTGCCAGCAGCTTAGGAGCTGACACAGATACGCAGTATTTT
CDR3aa: CASSLGADTDTQYF

abundance: NA
d_gene: TRBD1
v_gene: TRBV4-2
j_gene: TRBJ1-6
CDR3nt: TGTGCCAGCAGCCAACCGGGACAGTATAATTCACCCCTCCACTTT
CDR3aa: CASSQPGQYNSPLHF

abundance: NA
d_gene: TRBD2
v_gene: TRBV7-3
j_gene: TRBJ2-5
CDR3nt: TGTGCCAGCAGCCTGGGACTAGCGGGCCAAGAGACCCAGTACTTC
CDR3aa: CASSLGLAGQETQYF

abundance: NA
d_gene: NA
v_gene: TRBV7-9
j_gene: TRBJ2-7
CDR3nt: TGTGCCAGCAGCTCCGACAGTGGAGTTTGGGAGCAGTACTTC
CDR3aa: CASSSDSGVWEQYF

abundance: NA
d_gene: NA
v_gene: TRBV19
j_gene: TRBJ1-1
CDR3nt: TGTGCCAGTAGTATAGGGAGCCTAAACACTGAAGCTTTCTTT
CDR3aa: CASSIGSLNTEAFF

abundance: NA
d_gene: NA
v_gene: TRBV5-1
j_gene: TRBJ2-5
CDR3nt: TGCGCCAGCAGCCAGTCGGGAGAGACCCAGTACTTC
CDR3aa: CASSQSGETQYF

abundance: NA
d_gene: TRBD2
v_gene: TRBV6-4
j_gene: TRBJ2-1
CDR3nt: TGTGCCAGCAGCCTAACCGCTGGACTAGCGGGAGTCAATGAGCAGTTCTTC
CDR3aa: CASSLTAGLAGVNEQFF

abundance: NA
d_gene: TRBD1
v_gene: TRBV11-2
j_gene: TRBJ1-2
CDR3nt: TGTGCCAGCACTTCGACAGGGAACTATGGCTACACCTTC
CDR3aa: CASTSTGNYGYTF

abundance: NA
d_gene: NA
v_gene: TRBV18
j_gene: TRBJ1-1
CDR3nt: TGTGCCAGCTCACCACCTTCCAGGGTTGACACTGAAGCTTTCTTT
CDR3aa: CASSPPSRVDTEAFF

abundance: NA
d_gene: NA
v_gene: TRBV30
j_gene: TRBJ1-3
CDR3nt: TGTGCCTGGAGTCAGGGCCTCTCTGGAAACACCATATATTTT
CDR3aa: CAWSQGLSGNTIYF

abundance: once
d_gene: NA
v_gene: TRBV18
j_gene: TRBJ1-1
CDR3nt: TGTGCCAGCTCACCCTCAGCAGAAAACACTGAAGCTTTCTTT
CDR3aa: CASSPSAENTEAFF

abundance: NA
d_gene: NA
v_gene: TRBV29-1
j_gene: TRBJ2-7
CDR3nt: TGCAGCGTTGAAGAGTGGGCGAAGGGGCGAGATTACGAGCAGTACTTC
CDR3aa: CSVEEWAKGRDYEQYF

abundance: once
d_gene: NA
v_gene: TRBV7-8
j_gene: TRBJ1-6
CDR3nt: TGTGCCAGCAGCTTAGACCCGAGCTCCTATAATTCACCCCTCCACTTT
CDR3aa: CASSLDPSSYNSPLHF

abundance: NA
d_gene: NA
v_gene: TRBV5-1
j_gene: TRBJ2-3
CDR3nt: TGCGCCAGCAACAACGCGACGAGATTTACACAAGATACGCAGTATTTT
CDR3aa: CASNNATRFTQDTQYF

abundance: once
d_gene: TRBD1
v_gene: TRBV12-3/TRBV12-4
j_gene: TRBJ1-1
CDR3nt: TGTGCCAGCAGCCAACAGGGGGCGTCTGAAGCTTTCTTT
CDR3aa: CASSQQGASEAFF

abundance: NA
d_gene: NA
v_gene: TRBV4-1
j_gene: TRBJ2-1
CDR3nt: TGCGCCAGCAGCCAAGATCCAAGGCCCCAGCTGTACAATGAGCAGTTCTTC
CDR3aa: CASSQDPRPQLYNEQFF

abundance: NA
d_gene: TRBD1
v_gene: TRBV2
j_gene: TRBJ1-4
CDR3nt: TGTGCCAGCAGGATAGGGACAGGAATGACTAATGAAAAACTGTTTTTT
CDR3aa: CASRIGTGMTNEKLFF

abundance: NA
d_gene: NA
v_gene: TRBV12-3/TRBV12-4
j_gene: TRBJ2-7
CDR3nt: TGTGCCAGCAGTTTAGGCGGCTCCTACGAGCAGTACTTC
CDR3aa: CASSLGGSYEQYF

abundance: NA
d_gene: TRBD2
v_gene: TRBV9
j_gene: TRBJ2-2
CDR3nt: TGTGCCAGCAGCATTAACCGGGACTACTACACCGGGGAGCTGTTTTTT
CDR3aa: CASSINRDYYTGELFF

abundance: NA
d_gene: TRBD1
v_gene: TRBV27
j_gene: TRBJ1-1
CDR3nt: TGTGCCAGCAGTTTTGGTCCCAGACAGGGAAACACTGAAGCTTTCTTT
CDR3aa: CASSFGPRQGNTEAFF

abundance: NA
d_gene: NA
v_gene: TRBV7-3
j_gene: TRBJ2-2
CDR3nt: TGTGCCAGCAGCTTATACGGCGGTCGGGGCACCGGGGAGCTGTTTTTT
CDR3aa: CASSLYGGRGTGELFF

abundance: NA
d_gene: NA
v_gene: TRBV9
j_gene: TRBJ1-4
CDR3nt: TGTGCCAGCAGCGCCTGGGACAATGAAAAACTGTTTTTT
CDR3aa: CASSAWDNEKLFF

abundance: few
d_gene: NA
v_gene: TRBV4-1
j_gene: TRBJ1-1
CDR3nt: TGCGCCAGCAGCCAAGATGGGTCATTGCGGGACACTGAAGCTTTCTTT
CDR3aa: CASSQDGSLRDTEAFF

abundance: NA
d_gene: NA
v_gene: TRBV27
j_gene: TRBJ2-7
CDR3nt: TGTGCCAGCAGTTTAATAGCTGGGGGACAAAACTACGAGCAGTACTTC
CDR3aa: CASSLIAGGQNYEQYF

abundance: NA
d_gene: NA
v_gene: TRBV3-1/TRBV3-2
j_gene: TRBJ2-3
CDR3nt: TGTGCCAGCAGCCAAGACTACAGGACCCAAGGCACAGATACGCAGTATTTT
CDR3aa: CASSQDYRTQGTDTQYF

abundance: NA
d_gene: TRBD2
v_gene: TRBV14
j_gene: TRBJ2-1
CDR3nt: TGTGCCAGCAGCCAACTCCTAGCGGGAGGGGATGAGCAGTTCTTC
CDR3aa: CASSQLLAGGDEQFF

abundance: NA
d_gene: NA
v_gene: TRBV7-2
j_gene: TRBJ1-5
CDR3nt: TGTGCCAGCAGCTTAGGGACCCGGGAAAATCAGCCCCAGCATTTT
CDR3aa: CASSLGTRENQPQHF

abundance: few
d_gene: NA
v_gene: TRBV2
j_gene: TRBJ2-7
CDR3nt: TGTGCCAGCAGTTCAGGGACTCCCTCTGTGAGCGAGCAGTACTTC
CDR3aa: CASSSGTPSVSEQYF

abundance: NA
d_gene: NA
v_gene: TRBV5-6
j_gene: TRBJ1-2
CDR3nt: TGTGCCAGCAGCTTGGAAGCCCAGGGTATGGGCTATGGCTACACCTTC
CDR3aa: CASSLEAQGMGYGYTF

abundance: NA
d_gene: TRBD1
v_gene: TRBV6-5
j_gene: TRBJ2-1
CDR3nt: TGTGCCAACCGACAGGGTGGATACAATGAGCAGTTCTTC
CDR3aa: CANRQGGYNEQFF

abundance: once
d_gene: NA
v_gene: TRBV6-1
j_gene: TRBJ1-1
CDR3nt: TGTGCCAGCAGTGAAGGGACAGCGGAGACTGAAGCTTTCTTT
CDR3aa: CASSEGTAETEAFF

abundance: once
d_gene: TRBD1
v_gene: TRBV5-6
j_gene: TRBJ1-5
CDR3nt: TGTGCCAGCAGCACCATACAGGGGGCGGATCAGCCCCAGCATTTT
CDR3aa: CASSTIQGADQPQHF

abundance: NA
d_gene: NA
v_gene: TRBV25-1
j_gene: TRBJ2-1
CDR3nt: TGTGCCAGCAGAGGGAGGGGGGAATACAATGAGCAGTTCTTC
CDR3aa: CASRGRGEYNEQFF

abundance: NA
d_gene: TRBD2
v_gene: TRBV19
j_gene: TRBJ2-3
CDR3nt: TGTGCCAGTAGGGCTAGCGGCGAGGTAGATACGCAGTATTTT
CDR3aa: CASRASGEVDTQYF

abundance: NA
d_gene: NA
v_gene: TRBV20-1
j_gene: TRBJ2-2
CDR3nt: TGCAGTGCTAGTGTCAGGGAGGCCGGGGAGCTGTTTTTT
CDR3aa: CSASVREAGELFF

abundance: NA
d_gene: NA
v_gene: TRBV29-1
j_gene: TRBJ1-2
CDR3nt: TGCAGCGTGCGGGGTAACTGGGTTAACTATGGCTACACCTTC
CDR3aa: CSVRGNWVNYGYTF

abundance: NA
d_gene: TRBD2
v_gene: TRBV6-4
j_gene: TRBJ2-1
CDR3nt: TGTGCCAGCAGCGTCCTAGCGGGGTTCTACAATGAGCAGTTCTTC
CDR3aa: CASSVLAGFYNEQFF

abundance: few
d_gene: NA
v_gene: TRBV7-2
j_gene: TRBJ1-1
CDR3nt: TGTGCCAGCAGCTTAGCGTATGAGGGAATGGAAGCTTTCTTT
CDR3aa: CASSLAYEGMEAFF

abundance: NA
d_gene: TRBD1
v_gene: TRBV14
j_gene: TRBJ1-1
CDR3nt: TGTGCCAGCAGCCAAGTGGCAGGGGGACACACTGAAGCTTTCTTT
CDR3aa: CASSQVAGGHTEAFF

abundance: few
d_gene: NA
v_gene: TRBV7-2
j_gene: TRBJ1-6
CDR3nt: TGTGCCAGCAGTACCTCGGGAGGCAGGAGTAATTCACCCCTCCACTTT
CDR3aa: CASSTSGGRSNSPLHF

abundance: NA
d_gene: NA
v_gene: TRBV7-8
j_gene: TRBJ1-3
CDR3nt: TGTGCCAGCAGCTTCCACGGACGGCTCTCTGGAAACACCATATATTTT
CDR3aa: CASSFHGRLSGNTIYF

abundance: once
d_gene: NA
v_gene: TRBV4-2
j_gene: TRBJ2-1
CDR3nt: TGTGCCAGCAGCCAAACGCCCGAGGGGGGGCCGGAGAATGAGCAGTTCTTC
CDR3aa: CASSQTPEGGPENEQFF

abundance: NA
d_gene: NA
v_gene: TRBV3-1/TRBV3-2
j_gene: TRBJ2-3
CDR3nt: TGTGCCAGCAGCGGGGAGGCAGATACGCAGTATTTT
CDR3aa: CASSGEADTQYF

abundance: NA
d_gene: NA
v_gene: TRBV9
j_gene: TRBJ2-3
CDR3nt: TGTGCCAGCAGCCTCTCAGTTGACACAGATACGCAGTATTTT
CDR3aa: CASSLSVDTDTQYF

abundance: NA
d_gene: NA
v_gene: TRBV6-5
j_gene: TRBJ1-1
CDR3nt: TGTGCCAGCAGTTACGGGAAGGACACTGAAGCTTTCTTT
CDR3aa: CASSYGKDTEAFF

abundance: NA
d_gene: NA
v_gene: TRBV4-1
j_gene: TRBJ1-2
CDR3nt: TGCGCCAGCAGCCAAGACAGACAGGTCTATGGCTACACCTTC
CDR3aa: CASSQDRQVYGYTF

abundance: NA
d_gene: NA
v_gene: TRBV18
j_gene: TRBJ2-7
CDR3nt: TGTGCCAGCTCACCCAATAGAGGGTTCGAGCAGTACTTC
CDR3aa: CASSPNRGFEQYF